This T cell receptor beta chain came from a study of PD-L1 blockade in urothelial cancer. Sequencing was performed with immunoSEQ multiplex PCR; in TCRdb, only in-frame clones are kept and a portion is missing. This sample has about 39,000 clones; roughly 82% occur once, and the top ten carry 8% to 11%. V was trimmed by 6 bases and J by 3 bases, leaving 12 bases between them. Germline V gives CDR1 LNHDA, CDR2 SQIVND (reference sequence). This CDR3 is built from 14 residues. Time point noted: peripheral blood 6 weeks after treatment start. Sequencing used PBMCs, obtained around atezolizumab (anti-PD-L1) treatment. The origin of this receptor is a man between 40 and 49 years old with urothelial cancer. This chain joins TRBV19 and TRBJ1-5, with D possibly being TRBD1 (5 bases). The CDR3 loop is CASRGLENNQPQHF. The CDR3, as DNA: TGTGCCAGTAGGGGACTCGAGAACAATCAGCCCCAGCATTTT.